This T cell receptor (beta chain) derives from a study of T cells in Graves' hyperthyroidism and ophthalmopathy. General study results and limits: Blood samples included most of the expanded thyroid clonotypes exceeding 0.001.

Diagnoses used clinical symptoms, serum thyroxine and TRAb, thyroid ultrasound and orbital computed tomography. The CDR3 is 15 amino acids. The trim removed 6 bases at V and 6 bases at J, leaving 7 bases unmatched. Per the germline V gene, CDR1 is ENHRY and CDR2 is SYGVKD. The CDR3 regions of TCR beta were amplified from RNA transcripts. In the first-round RT-PCR of the TCR CDR3, the HTBI primer set was used. TCRdb used MiXCR to reprocess the multiplex PCR reads, holding one entry per CDR3 protein. The data show approximately 590,000 distinct CDR3 sequences, 35% to 55% seen once. On this clonotype: Its antigen is undetermined.

The TCR comes from a woman under 30 with Graves' hyperthyroidism. Source material: peripheral blood or thyroid tissue (not recorded which). The chain recombines TRBV10-3 with TRBJ2-2; TRBD1 matches 10 bases. The CDR3: CAIRPGTGDAGELFF. The CDR3 coding sequence is TGTGCCATCAGGCCCGGGACAGGGGACGCCGGGGAGCTGTTTTTT.